This T cell receptor (beta chain) was captured in a study of radiotherapy plus CTLA-4 blockade in lung cancer. As for this clone: Mismatch with germline at one junction end may stem from a read error.

Profiled with immunoSEQ multiplex PCR; TCRdb holds only in-frame clones, not every one. The sample comprises some 71,000 clones, roughly 76% of which are singletons, and about 17% rests with the top ten. The sequencing here drew on peripheral blood, taken from a patient treated with radiotherapy plus ipilimumab. The clonotype comes from a human donor with non-small cell lung cancer whose response to radiotherapy plus ipilimumab could not be evaluated. Some clones in this sample may be carry-over from other donors' samples.

For the CDR3, the DNA is TGTGCCAGCAGTTACACTTCCGGGAGTAACGATGGCTACACCTTC. Protein sequence: CASSYTSGSNDGYTF. The J gene is TRBJ1-2, the V gene TRBV6-5; the D is unclear. Germline V gene lookup returns CDR1 MNHEY and CDR2 SVGAGI. The length of the CDR3 is 15 residues.